These 27 T cell receptor beta chains originate from one sample sequenced in a study of shared clonotypes between healthy human individuals. Repertoires were generated with immunoSEQ multiplex PCR, while TCRdb's copy carries only in-frame clones and drops some. The profile shows more than 1.2 million clones, roughly 98.5% of them singletons. Sequencing input: naive CD4+ T cells sorted from blood. Documented subset: CD45RA+ positively selected. Source of these receptors: a young man in good health.

CDR3 amino acids: CASSLEISGSLLEQFF. The CDR3 region has the DNA TGTGCCAGCAGCTTGGAGATTAGCGGGAGTTTACTTGAGCAGTTCTTC. The chain joins TRBV7-8 to TRBJ2-1, with TRBD2 identical over 9 bases. J was trimmed by 9 bases and V by 3 bases; bases with no gene match: 12. The germline CDR1 and CDR2 sequences are SGHVS and FQNEAQ. The CDR3 is 16 amino acids.

The chain employs TRBV5-4 and TRBJ2-1; 10 bases line up with TRBD2. This CDR3 is 15 amino acids long. Germline V gene sequence: CDR1 SGHNT, CDR2 YYREEE (reference sequence). J gave up 7 bases and V 0 bases, and 4 bases lay outside the gene matches. The CDR3: CASSLEREGRNEQFF. The DNA for the CDR3 is TGTGCCAGCAGCTTGGAGCGGGAGGGTCGGAATGAGCAGTTCTTC.

This clone was seen a single time. The CDR3 loop reads CASSSPQGIGYNEQFF. The CDR3 bases are TGTGCCAGCAGTTCACCCCAGGGCATAGGCTACAATGAGCAGTTCTTC. The chain combines TRBV28 with TRBJ2-1; TRBD1 might be the D (5 bases). V lost 4 bases and J lost 3, with 16 bases in between. CDR3 length: 16 residues. CDR1 is MDHEN, CDR2 SYDVKM, per germline.

This chain links TRBV11-2 with TRBJ2-4; D not resolved. Germline assignment: CDR1 SGHAT and CDR2 FQNNGV. V was shortened by 5 bases and J by 0 bases, with 14 bases between the two germline ends. The CDR3 is 16 residues long. CDR3 in DNA: TGTGCCAGCAGCCCATCAAGTCCCAGAGCCAAAAACATTCAGTACTTC. Amino acids: CASSPSSPRAKNIQYF.

The rearrangement links TRBV28 to TRBJ1-1; D possibly corresponds to TRBD1 (6 bases). CDR3 size: 13 residues. Germline CDR1 MDHEN, CDR2 SYDVKM. V was shortened by 7 bases and J by 5 bases, with 14 bases between the two germline ends. CDR3 region: CASTRRGGTEAFF. The CDR3 DNA reads as TGTGCCAGCACACGCAGGGGAGGTACTGAAGCTTTCTTT.

This clone was observed once. V usage is TRBV28 and J usage is TRBJ2-7; D not resolved. The germline CDR1 and CDR2 sequences are MDHEN and SYDVKM. Trimming stripped 6 bases from V and 7 bases from J, with 13 bases between. CDR3 length equals 12 residues. Here the CDR3 reads CASSVPPGEQYF. CDR3 coding DNA: TGTGCCAGCAGCGTCCCCCCAGGAGAGCAGTACTTC.

This rearrangement joins TRBV4-3 to TRBJ2-7, with D tentatively TRBD1 (6 bases). The CDR3 is 15 residues long. Germline CDR1 and CDR2: LGHNA and YSLEER. Trimming left V 2 bases short and J 1 base short, with 12 bases between. The CDR3 sequence: CASSQQSRGSYEQYF. CDR3 in DNA: TGCGCCAGCAGCCAACAGAGCAGGGGATCCTACGAGCAGTACTTC.

As DNA, the CDR3 is TGTGCCAGCAGTGACCCTCGGAACAATGAGCAGTTCTTC. It encodes CASSDPRNNEQFF. This rearrangement joins TRBV6-4 to TRBJ2-1; D is undetermined. The CDR3 is 13 residues long. The germline V gene encodes CDR1 MRHNA and CDR2 SNTAGT. Trimming removed 2 bases from V and 5 bases from J, with 7 bases in between.

This chain joins TRBV6-5 and TRBJ2-5, with D tentatively TRBD1 or TRBD2 (7 bases each). The CDR3 consists of 16 residues. Trimming took 2 bases from V and 5 from J, leaving 18 bases between them. Germline CDR1 and CDR2: MNHEY and SVGAGI. The CDR3 region is CASSYGRRGGRETQYF. The CDR3 DNA reads as TGTGCCAGCAGTTACGGGCGCAGGGGGGGTCGGGAGACCCAGTACTTC.

This rearrangement joins TRBV6-5 to TRBJ2-3; D is unresolved. Trimming stripped 0 bases from V and 6 bases from J, with 16 bases between. This CDR3 has 16 amino acids. Germline lookup yields CDR1 MNHEY and CDR2 SVGAGI. The CDR3 nucleotides are TGTGCCAGCAGTTACTCGAATCTCGACTTGGGGGATACGCAGTATTTT. It encodes CASSYSNLDLGDTQYF.

Turning to this clone: Additional DNA sequences in this sample encode the identical CDR3. V usage is TRBV5-1 and J usage is TRBJ1-5; no definite D call. The CDR3 runs 13 residues. Germline V gene data show CDR1 as SGHRS and CDR2 as YFSETQ. The V end lost 0 bases, the J end lost 5 bases, and 6 bases lay between the germline ends. The chain's CDR3 is CASSLDPDQPQHF. The CDR3 DNA reads TGCGCCAGCAGCTTGGACCCTGATCAGCCCCAGCATTTT. Combining the CDR3 with reference TRBV5-1 and TRBJ1-5 gives the whole variable domain KAGVTQTPRYLIKTRGQQVTLSCSPISGHRSVSWYQQTPGQGLQFLFEYFSETQRNKGNFPGRFSGRQFSNSRSEMNVSTLELGDSALYLCASSLDPDQPQHFGDGTRLSIL.

This clone was observed once. CDR3 nucleotides: TGTGCCAGCAGCACCCCCCCCGCGCTTTCCTACAATGAGCAGTTCTTC. Amino acids: CASSTPPALSYNEQFF. This chain uses TRBV5-4 with TRBJ2-1, with D hard to call. CDR1 is SGHNT, CDR2 YYREEE, per germline (reference sequence). Trimming stripped 4 bases from V and 1 base from J, with 15 bases between. There are 16 residues in the CDR3.

The J gene is TRBJ2-7, the V gene TRBV2; D may correspond to TRBD1 or TRBD2 (6 bases each). V was trimmed by 6 bases and J by 7 bases, leaving 22 bases between them. Germline values: CDR1 SNHLY, CDR2 FYNNEI. This CDR3 comprises 15 residues. This CDR3 is CASRRLGGLNQEQYF. The DNA of the CDR3 is TGTGCCAGCAGGAGATTAGGGGGGCTTAATCAGGAGCAGTACTTC.

The chain uses TRBV10-1 and TRBJ1-2; D may be TRBD1 (6 bases). Germline V lookup: CDR1 WNHNN, CDR2 SYGVQD (reference sequence). CDR3 size: 14 residues. V was pared by 7 bases and J by 0 bases, with 12 bases between. The CDR3 region is CASIQGPPNYGYTF. The CDR3 nucleotides read TGCGCCAGCATCCAGGGGCCTCCTAACTATGGCTACACCTTC.

This chain uses TRBV10-1 with TRBJ2-5; 10 positions match TRBD2. Germline V gene sequence: CDR1 WNHNN, CDR2 SYGVQD (reference sequence). The length of the CDR3 is 15 residues. The J segment lost 9 bases and the V segment lost 1 base, leaving 8 bases of the junction unmatched. CDR3 nucleotides: TGCGCCAGCAGTGAGTTGTCTAGCGGGAGAGGTTCCCAGTACTTC. This encodes CASSELSSGRGSQYF.

This clone was recorded once. The J gene is TRBJ2-6, the V gene TRBV6-5; no clear D. Trimming cost V 8 bases and J 4 bases, with 9 bases left between them. This CDR3 is 13 amino acids long. Germline CDR1 is MNHEY and CDR2 is SVGAGI. The CDR3 coding sequence is TGTGCCAGCCAAAGCCCGGGGGCCAACGTCCTGACTTTC. This translates into CASQSPGANVLTF.

The J gene is TRBJ2-1, the V gene TRBV5-1, with D tentatively TRBD2 (6 bases). Per germline, CDR1 SGHRS and CDR2 YFSETQ. V lost 6 bases, J lost 3 bases, and 13 bases lay in between. The CDR3 length is 14 residues. DNA for the CDR3: TGCGCCAGCAATGCGGGACTCCACTACAATGAGCAGTTCTTC. This translates into CASNAGLHYNEQFF. Variable domain in full (rest from reference TRBV5-1 and TRBJ2-1): KAGVTQTPRYLIKTRGQQVTLSCSPISGHRSVSWYQQTPGQGLQFLFEYFSETQRNKGNFPGRFSGRQFSNSRSEMNVSTLELGDSALYLCASNAGLHYNEQFFGPGTRLTVL.

This chain joins TRBV5-6 and TRBJ2-1, with 7 bases identical to TRBD1. Looked up from germline, CDR1 is SGHDT and CDR2 is YYEEEE. V was pared by 2 bases and J by 5 bases, with 1 base of the junction left unmatched. The CDR3 sequence is 13 residues long. The CDR3 DNA sequence: TGTGCCAGCAGCTTTACAGGGGACAATGAGCAGTTCTTC. Its translation: CASSFTGDNEQFF.

V and J are TRBV7-9 and TRBJ2-1; 8 bases map to TRBD2. The CDR3 has 15 residues. V trimming: 3 bases; J trimming: 9 bases; junction bases outside the gene matches: 10. The germline V gene has CDR1 SEHNR and CDR2 FQNEAQ (reference sequence). The CDR3 is CASSLALAGRGEQFF. DNA of the CDR3: TGTGCCAGCAGCTTGGCGCTAGCGGGCCGGGGTGAGCAGTTCTTC.

J is TRBJ2-2 and V is TRBV5-1; a possible D gene is TRBD2 (6 bases). V was cut by 6 bases and J by 6 bases, with 18 bases left in between. Germline V gene sequence: CDR1 SGHRS, CDR2 YFSETQ. The CDR3 totals 15 residues. For the CDR3, the DNA is TGCGCCAGCAATCGCGGGGCTGTTGAGGCCGGGGAGCTGTTTTTT. It encodes CASNRGAVEAGELFF.

The V call is TRBV28, the J call TRBJ2-2, with D uncertain. The germline CDR1 and CDR2 sequences are MDHEN and SYDVKM. This CDR3 spans 13 amino acids. With 4 bases removed from V and 0 bases from J, the gap between germline ends came to 3 bases. CDR3 sequence: CASSSTNTGELFF. DNA of the CDR3: TGTGCCAGCAGTTCCACGAACACCGGGGAGCTGTTTTTT.

This chain uses TRBV18 with TRBJ1-5; D is ambiguous. Germline loops: CDR1 KGHSH, CDR2 LQKENI. The CDR3 is made up of 16 amino acids. V lost 3 bases and J 3 bases, leaving 15 bases between the germline ends. CDR3 amino acids: CASSPGRHPANQPQHF. CDR3 nucleotides: TGTGCCAGCTCACCTGGTCGACACCCGGCCAATCAGCCCCAGCATTTT.

The chain uses TRBV5-4 and TRBJ2-5, with a tentative D call TRBD2 (5 bases). The CDR3 has 13 amino acids. Germline CDR1 is SGHNT and CDR2 is YYREEE (reference sequence). Trimming cost V 3 bases and J 3 bases, with 9 bases left between them. The CDR3 region has the DNA TGTGCCAGCAGCTGGGGAGTCGAAGAGACCCAGTACTTC. It specifies CASSWGVEETQYF.

This clone showed up just once. This chain links TRBV7-2 with TRBJ2-5, with 10 nucleotides matching TRBD2. CDR1 is SGHTA and CDR2 is FQGNSA in the germline V gene. The CDR3 length is 15 residues. V lost 3 bases to trimming and J lost 1 base; unmatched junction nucleotides: 2. CDR3 DNA sequence: TGTGCCAGCAGCTTTACTAGCGGGATCCAAGAGACCCAGTACTTC. Residues: CASSFTSGIQETQYF.

For the CDR3, the DNA is TGTGCCAGCATCGGTTTGGGCCGGGCCACTGAAGCTTTCTTT. Translating it yields CASIGLGRATEAFF. The J gene is TRBJ1-1, the V gene TRBV28; no clear D gene. The CDR3 spans 14 residues. Germline CDR1 MDHEN, CDR2 SYDVKM. V was cut by 7 bases and J by 4 bases, with 16 bases left in between.

This chain uses TRBV25-1 with TRBJ2-2; 10 bases match TRBD2. Germline V gene data show CDR1 as MGHDK and CDR2 as SYGVNS. The trim removed 2 bases at V and 6 bases at J, leaving 6 bases unmatched. CDR3 length equals 16 residues. The CDR3 DNA is TGTGCCAGCAGTGAAGGGCTAGCGGGAGTGTCCGGGGAGCTGTTTTTT. Its protein product is CASSEGLAGVSGELFF.

The J gene is TRBJ2-1, the V gene TRBV2, with 14 bases that match TRBD2. The J segment lost 7 bases and the V segment lost 3 bases, leaving 2 bases of the junction unmatched. This CDR3 is 15 amino acids long. Germline V gene data show CDR1 as SNHLY and CDR2 as FYNNEI. The CDR3 bases are TGTGCCAGCAGTGACCGGACTAGCGGGAGGAATGAGCAGTTCTTC. Translated, it gives CASSDRTSGRNEQFF.